The 9 T cell receptor beta chains reported below all come from one sample, sequenced in a study of T cell responses to AZD1222 COVID-19 vaccine. The repertoire was sequenced with immunoSEQ multiplex PCR; TCRdb's copy has only in-frame clones and lacks some. The data contain approximately 130,000 clones, roughly 88% of them singletons. This specimen was peripheral blood, taken on day 0 of AZD1222 vaccination. The receptors were sampled from an adult in good health.

The chain couples TRBV6-1 to TRBJ2-3; D gene unclear. The CDR3 extends over 12 amino acids. Germline V gene sequence: CDR1 MNHNS, CDR2 SASEGT. Trimming shortened V by 3 bases and J by 4 bases, and 5 bases separated the two germline ends. CDR3 nucleotide sequence: TGTGCCAGCAGTGACCGTCCAGATACGCAGTATTTT. Its protein product is CASSDRPDTQYF.

V is TRBV2 and J is TRBJ2-2, with D possibly being TRBD1 (6 bases). Germline lookup yields CDR1 SNHLY and CDR2 FYNNEI. The CDR3 is 15 residues long. V shed 7 bases and J shed 0 bases, with 12 bases lying between them. CDR3 nucleotide sequence: TGTGCCAGCACTCAGGGGATCGCGAACACCGGGGAGCTGTTTTTT. This translates into CASTQGIANTGELFF.

This clone was recorded only once. This chain connects TRBV3-1 (or the pseudogene TRBV3-2) to TRBJ2-3; 13 nucleotides line up with TRBD2. Germline CDR1 reads LGHDT; CDR2 reads YNNKEL (reference sequence). V lost 4 bases to trimming and J lost 6 bases; unmatched junction nucleotides: 7. This CDR3 region has 16 residues. CDR3 sequence reads: CASSLILAGGRDTQYF. The DNA of the CDR3 is TGTGCCAGCAGCCTAATACTAGCGGGGGGGCGGGATACGCAGTATTTT.

The rearrangement joins TRBV15 to TRBJ2-7; TRBD2 agrees at 10 bases. This CDR3 is 17 amino acids long. V was pared by 1 base and J by 3 bases, with 9 bases of the junction left unmatched. CDR1 LNHNV and CDR2 YYDKDF come from the germline V gene (reference sequence). The chain's CDR3 is CATSRGRLAGDDYEQYF. Here the CDR3 DNA reads TGTGCCACCAGCAGAGGTAGACTAGCGGGTGACGACTACGAGCAGTACTTC.

J is TRBJ1-1 and V is TRBV30; a weak D match, TRBD1 (5 bases). Trimming removed 0 bases at V and 6 bases at J, with 5 bases between. This CDR3 spans 11 amino acids. CDR1 is GTSNPN and CDR2 is SVGIG in the germline V gene (reference sequence). CDR3: CAWSVGAEAFF. In DNA form, the CDR3 reads TGTGCCTGGAGTGTAGGGGCTGAAGCTTTCTTT.

V usage is TRBV19 and J usage is TRBJ2-3, with D possibly TRBD1 on 6 matching bases. Per germline, CDR1 LNHDA and CDR2 SQIVND (reference sequence). The CDR3 consists of 14 residues. Trimming took 6 bases from V and 0 from J, leaving 10 bases between them. CDR3 loop: CASSRGGSTDTQYF. CDR3 nucleotide sequence: TGTGCCAGTAGCCGAGGGGGTAGCACAGATACGCAGTATTTT.

This clone was counted once. The V and J genes are TRBV29-1 and TRBJ2-2, with 8 bases aligning to TRBD1. CDR1 and CDR2 (germline): SQVTM, ANQGSEA. The CDR3 extends over 14 amino acids. V trimming: 4 bases; J trimming: 1 base; junction bases outside the gene matches: 2. CDR3 sequence (DNA): TGCAGCGTTGTAGGGACAGGGAACACCGGGGAGCTGTTTTTT. Translated: CSVVGTGNTGELFF.

The gene calls are TRBV5-1 and TRBJ1-4; tentative D call: TRBD1 (5 bases). Germline assignment: CDR1 SGHRS and CDR2 YFSETQ. V gave up 3 bases and J gave up 0 bases, with 9 bases separating them. The CDR3 has 15 residues. This CDR3 is CASSYGTATNEKLFF. CDR3 in DNA: TGCGCCAGCAGCTACGGGACGGCAACTAATGAAAAACTGTTTTTT.

The chain is built from TRBV30 and TRBJ1-5; D is undetermined. V was cut by 0 bases and J by 5 bases, with 5 bases left in between. Germline V gene data show CDR1 as GTSNPN and CDR2 as SVGIG (reference sequence). This CDR3 is 12 amino acids long. The CDR3 nucleotides read TGTGCCTGGAGTGTACTGGATCAGCCCCAGCATTTT. This sequence encodes CAWSVLDQPQHF.